This T cell receptor beta chain was recorded in a study of T cells after yellow fever vaccination. V gave up 0 bases and J gave up 6 bases, with 14 bases separating them. The CDR3 spans 15 residues. Germline CDR1 LNHNV, CDR2 YYDKDF (reference sequence). The study made its TCR cDNA through 5'RACE template switching. That step introduced a universal primer site along with UMIs. In TCRdb, the 5' RACE reads were re-called with MiXCR into one record per CDR3 protein. The table shows about 350,000 distinct CDR3 sequences, with around an eighth occurring only once. The chain joins TRBV15 to TRBJ1-1; D gene uncertain. The sequencing here drew on CD4+ T cells sorted from PBMCs, taken 15 days after the yellow fever booster vaccination. The receptor was derived from a man younger than 35 who received the YFV17D yellow fever vaccine. The CDR3 nucleotides are TGTGCCACCAGCAGAGACTCCGTCCCAAGCGCTGAAGCTTTCTTT. Residues: CATSRDSVPSAEAFF.